Below, one T cell receptor beta chain is given with its context. This record comes from a study of blood T cell repertoires in COVID-19. Study in general: Italy, Spain and the United States were the sources of the convalescent and acute COVID-19 samples. Nucleic acid was either cDNA or gDNA, and it came from T cells, B-cell-depleted T cells, or PBMCs.

Original data processing: Counts of nucleated cells, estimated from reference gene primer amplification, were obtained. TCRdb keeps only in-frame clones here, not all; method: immunoSEQ multiplex PCR. V and J calls and clone size are those listed in that table; D and trimming were worked out from the DNA. The sample holds approximately 150,000 clones; around 90% are singletons and the top ten take approximately 1.8%. V gave up 5 bases and J gave up 0 bases, with 11 bases separating them. The germline V gene has CDR1 SGHAT and CDR2 FQNNGV. CDR3 size: 15 residues. The sequence was collected from a man between 65 and 79 years old with acute or convalescent COVID-19. The chain couples TRBV11-2 to TRBJ2-1; D not certain. The sequenced sample consisted of peripheral blood. In DNA form, the CDR3 reads TGTGCCAGCAGCCATAGGAGATCCTCCTACAATGAGCAGTTCTTC. Its translation: CASSHRRSSYNEQFF.